This note documents a single T cell receptor (beta chain) sequence. These data belong to a study of Ad26.COV2.S vaccination and SARS-CoV-2 variants. Trimming cost V 4 bases and J 0 bases, with 16 bases left between them. This CDR3 is built from 16 residues. CDR1 and CDR2 (germline): MGHDK, SYGVNS. Specified treatment: some 19 received Ad26.COV2.S at low or high dose, single or two shots; about 5 received placebo; per-sample allocation not given. Samples were taken on day 63 after the first vaccine or placebo injection. TCRdb's table, derived via immunoSEQ multiplex PCR, lists solely in-frame clones and lacks some. The sample carries more than 300,000 clones, about 86% recorded once.

The gene calls are TRBV25-1 and TRBJ2-7; TRBD1 or TRBD2 may be the D gene (5 bases each). Sequencing used peripheral blood, obtained in a trial of Ad26.COV2.S vaccine versus placebo. The clonotype was recovered from a person aged 18 to 65 who received the Ad26.COV2.S COVID-19 vaccine or a placebo. CDR3 residues: CASSGGVGTDSYEQYF. CDR3 sequence (DNA): TGTGCCAGCAGTGGCGGTGTAGGGACCGACTCCTACGAGCAGTACTTC.